These 17 T cell receptor beta chains were sequenced from one sample in a study of T cell repertoires in ileal Crohn's disease. TCRdb's copy holds only in-frame clones and misses some; the assay was immunoSEQ multiplex PCR. The data show 5,300 or so clones, around three quarters seen once. Sample time point: proximal margin of the surgical specimen (macroscopically non-inflamed). The source material was ileal tissue. Source of these receptors: an adult with Crohn's disease.

This clone has only a few counts. The rearrangement links TRBV10-2 to TRBJ2-5; TRBD2 agrees at 8 bases. Germline CDR1 and CDR2: WSHSY and SAAADI. CDR3 length: 14 residues. The J segment lost 4 bases and the V segment lost 7 bases, leaving 8 bases of the junction unmatched. The CDR3 is CASNSGGAGETQYF. In DNA, the CDR3 is TGCGCCAGCAATTCGGGGGGGGCGGGAGAGACCCAGTACTTC.

This chain uses TRBV6-6 with TRBJ2-5; 8 nucleotides match TRBD1. Per germline, CDR1 MNHNY and CDR2 SVGAGI (reference sequence). The V and J ends lost 5 bases and 2 bases, in that order; junction bases with no gene match: 7. CDR3 size: 15 residues. The CDR3 bases are TGTGCCAGCAGTGACCTGGACAGGGAACAAGAGACCCAGTACTTC. Protein: CASSDLDREQETQYF.

The chain is built from TRBV6-5 and TRBJ1-2, with TRBD1 matching 9 bases. This CDR3 spans 13 amino acids. Germline CDR1 and CDR2: MNHEY and SVGAGI. Germline trimming cut 6 bases from V and 8 bases from J; bases unmatched to any gene: 7. CDR3 coding DNA: TGTGCCAGCAGCCCGGGGACAGGGAAGGGCTACACCTTC. Its translation: CASSPGTGKGYTF.

This CDR3 reads CASSPYGRVGPDTQYF. As DNA, the CDR3 is TGTGCCAGCAGCCCTTACGGGAGGGTGGGCCCAGATACGCAGTATTTT. V usage is TRBV4-2 and J usage is TRBJ2-3; 8 bases fit TRBD2. This CDR3 has 16 residues. Trimming at V came to 4 bases and at J to 4 bases, leaving 10 bases not matched to a gene. CDR1 and CDR2 (germline): LGHNA, YNFKEQ.

The chain is built from TRBV30 and TRBJ2-3; no firm D call. The CDR3 runs 13 residues. The germline V and J ends were trimmed by 1 base and 1 base, with 6 bases remaining between them. Germline V CDR1 and CDR2: GTSNPN, SVGIG (reference sequence). CDR3 sequence: CAWSGRGTDTQYF. The CDR3, as DNA: TGTGCCTGGAGTGGTCGGGGCACAGATACGCAGTATTTT.

This chain connects TRBV25-1 to TRBJ2-5, with 8 nucleotides matching TRBD2. The CDR3 runs to 15 residues. CDR1 MGHDK and CDR2 SYGVNS come from the germline V gene. V dropped 1 base and J dropped 5; count of bases not matched to a gene: 6. This chain's CDR3 is CASSESGRAVETQYF. The CDR3 DNA reads as TGTGCCAGCAGTGAATCCGGGAGGGCCGTGGAGACCCAGTACTTC.

This clone was seen once. The chain combines TRBV2 with TRBJ2-5; D might be TRBD1 (5 bases). The V end lost 1 base, the J end lost 7 bases, and 19 bases lay between the germline ends. The CDR3 totals 16 residues. The germline V gene encodes CDR1 SNHLY and CDR2 FYNNEI. CDR3 DNA sequence: TGTGCCAGCAGTGAAGGACCCCTCCAGGGTATGGGGACCCAGTACTTC. This translates into CASSEGPLQGMGTQYF.

The chain links TRBV10-3 to TRBJ2-1; 10 nucleotides match TRBD1. Germline-derived CDR1 and CDR2 are ENHRY and SYGVKD. This CDR3 contains 13 residues. Germline trimming cut 10 bases from V and 10 bases from J; bases unmatched to any gene: 10. The CDR3: CATSFDRGQEQFF. The CDR3 bases are TGTGCCACCTCTTTCGACAGGGGGCAAGAGCAGTTCTTC.

This sequence joins TRBV5-4 and TRBJ1-3; 7 bases are shared with TRBD1. V was clipped by 4 bases and J by 0 bases; unmatched bases: 4. Germline-derived CDR1 and CDR2 are SGHNT and YYREEE (reference sequence). The length of the CDR3 is 15 residues. CDR3 DNA sequence: TGTGCCAGCAGCCCGGGACAGAGCTCTGGAAACACCATATATTTT. Its protein product is CASSPGQSSGNTIYF.

This sequence joins TRBV7-9 and TRBJ2-5; TRBD2 aligns across 7 bases. CDR1 SEHNR and CDR2 FQNEAQ come from the germline V gene (reference sequence). With 5 bases clipped from V and 3 bases from J, the junction kept 12 bases outside the gene matches. The CDR3 is 16 residues long. The CDR3, as DNA: TGTGCCAGCAGCCTAGACGGCGCTAGCGGAAAAGAGACCCAGTACTTC. This codes for CASSLDGASGKETQYF.

The gene calls are TRBV7-2 and TRBJ2-7; 9 positions match TRBD1. The V gene end was trimmed by 3 bases and the J gene end by 7 bases; junction bases not matched to a gene: 10. CDR1 is SGHTA and CDR2 is FQGNSA in the germline V gene. CDR3 length: 15 amino acids. In DNA form, the CDR3 reads TGTGCCAGCAGCTTCCAGGACAGGGGTTCGGGAGAGCAGTACTTC. This gives the protein CASSFQDRGSGEQYF.

The chain carries TRBV1 and TRBJ1-2. TRBV1 is a pseudogene. The CDR3 is 16 residues long. The CDR3: CTSSQDQEQDNYGYTF. The CDR3 DNA follows: TGCACCAGCAGCCAAGATCAGGAGCAGGACAACTATGGCTACACCTTC.

This clone was observed a few times. The rearrangement joins TRBV5-1 to TRBJ2-7; 9 nucleotides agree with TRBD1. Per germline, CDR1 SGHRS and CDR2 YFSETQ. With 4 bases clipped from V and 5 bases from J, the junction kept 13 bases outside the gene matches. The CDR3 covers 16 residues. The DNA for the CDR3 is TGCGCCAGCAGCGACCGGGACAGGGACCTGATGGACGAGCAGTACTTC. Amino acids: CASSDRDRDLMDEQYF.

The gene calls are TRBV6-5 and TRBJ1-1; D is undetermined. CDR1 is MNHEY, CDR2 SVGAGI, per germline. Trimming left V 5 bases short and J 1 base short, with 11 bases between. This CDR3 is 14 amino acids long. CDR3 nucleotide sequence: TGTGCCAGCAGTCAAATAGCAGGGAACACTGAAGCTTTCTTT. The encoded protein is CASSQIAGNTEAFF.

The chain combines TRBV5-6 with TRBJ1-1; 11 nucleotides agree with TRBD1. Germline CDR1 SGHDT, CDR2 YYEEEE. The CDR3 covers 15 residues. Trimming at V came to 3 bases and at J to 5 bases, leaving 6 bases not matched to a gene. In nucleotides, the CDR3 is TGTGCCAGCAGCTCGTGGGGACAGGGGGGAACTGAAGCTTTCTTT. Protein sequence: CASSSWGQGGTEAFF.

This clone turned up a few times. The chain recombines TRBV25-1 with TRBJ1-2; D is perhaps TRBD1 (6 bases). Germline V lookup: CDR1 MGHDK, CDR2 SYGVNS. The CDR3 contains 18 residues. The V end was cut by 1 base, the J end by 8 bases, with 26 bases between. CDR3 residues: CASSESKGGREIRDGYTF. The CDR3 nucleotides are TGTGCCAGCAGTGAATCAAAGGGGGGGCGAGAAATCAGGGACGGCTACACCTTC.

The genes are TRBV19 and TRBJ1-5; 10 nucleotides agree with TRBD1. The V gene's germline CDR1 is LNHDA and CDR2 SQIVND (reference sequence). The CDR3 covers 15 residues. The junction had 6 bases not matched to a gene; V was cut back by 4 bases and J by 6 bases. CDR3 bases: TGTGCCAGTAGTACGCCGGGACAGGGGACTCAGCCCCAGCATTTT. This encodes CASSTPGQGTQPQHF.